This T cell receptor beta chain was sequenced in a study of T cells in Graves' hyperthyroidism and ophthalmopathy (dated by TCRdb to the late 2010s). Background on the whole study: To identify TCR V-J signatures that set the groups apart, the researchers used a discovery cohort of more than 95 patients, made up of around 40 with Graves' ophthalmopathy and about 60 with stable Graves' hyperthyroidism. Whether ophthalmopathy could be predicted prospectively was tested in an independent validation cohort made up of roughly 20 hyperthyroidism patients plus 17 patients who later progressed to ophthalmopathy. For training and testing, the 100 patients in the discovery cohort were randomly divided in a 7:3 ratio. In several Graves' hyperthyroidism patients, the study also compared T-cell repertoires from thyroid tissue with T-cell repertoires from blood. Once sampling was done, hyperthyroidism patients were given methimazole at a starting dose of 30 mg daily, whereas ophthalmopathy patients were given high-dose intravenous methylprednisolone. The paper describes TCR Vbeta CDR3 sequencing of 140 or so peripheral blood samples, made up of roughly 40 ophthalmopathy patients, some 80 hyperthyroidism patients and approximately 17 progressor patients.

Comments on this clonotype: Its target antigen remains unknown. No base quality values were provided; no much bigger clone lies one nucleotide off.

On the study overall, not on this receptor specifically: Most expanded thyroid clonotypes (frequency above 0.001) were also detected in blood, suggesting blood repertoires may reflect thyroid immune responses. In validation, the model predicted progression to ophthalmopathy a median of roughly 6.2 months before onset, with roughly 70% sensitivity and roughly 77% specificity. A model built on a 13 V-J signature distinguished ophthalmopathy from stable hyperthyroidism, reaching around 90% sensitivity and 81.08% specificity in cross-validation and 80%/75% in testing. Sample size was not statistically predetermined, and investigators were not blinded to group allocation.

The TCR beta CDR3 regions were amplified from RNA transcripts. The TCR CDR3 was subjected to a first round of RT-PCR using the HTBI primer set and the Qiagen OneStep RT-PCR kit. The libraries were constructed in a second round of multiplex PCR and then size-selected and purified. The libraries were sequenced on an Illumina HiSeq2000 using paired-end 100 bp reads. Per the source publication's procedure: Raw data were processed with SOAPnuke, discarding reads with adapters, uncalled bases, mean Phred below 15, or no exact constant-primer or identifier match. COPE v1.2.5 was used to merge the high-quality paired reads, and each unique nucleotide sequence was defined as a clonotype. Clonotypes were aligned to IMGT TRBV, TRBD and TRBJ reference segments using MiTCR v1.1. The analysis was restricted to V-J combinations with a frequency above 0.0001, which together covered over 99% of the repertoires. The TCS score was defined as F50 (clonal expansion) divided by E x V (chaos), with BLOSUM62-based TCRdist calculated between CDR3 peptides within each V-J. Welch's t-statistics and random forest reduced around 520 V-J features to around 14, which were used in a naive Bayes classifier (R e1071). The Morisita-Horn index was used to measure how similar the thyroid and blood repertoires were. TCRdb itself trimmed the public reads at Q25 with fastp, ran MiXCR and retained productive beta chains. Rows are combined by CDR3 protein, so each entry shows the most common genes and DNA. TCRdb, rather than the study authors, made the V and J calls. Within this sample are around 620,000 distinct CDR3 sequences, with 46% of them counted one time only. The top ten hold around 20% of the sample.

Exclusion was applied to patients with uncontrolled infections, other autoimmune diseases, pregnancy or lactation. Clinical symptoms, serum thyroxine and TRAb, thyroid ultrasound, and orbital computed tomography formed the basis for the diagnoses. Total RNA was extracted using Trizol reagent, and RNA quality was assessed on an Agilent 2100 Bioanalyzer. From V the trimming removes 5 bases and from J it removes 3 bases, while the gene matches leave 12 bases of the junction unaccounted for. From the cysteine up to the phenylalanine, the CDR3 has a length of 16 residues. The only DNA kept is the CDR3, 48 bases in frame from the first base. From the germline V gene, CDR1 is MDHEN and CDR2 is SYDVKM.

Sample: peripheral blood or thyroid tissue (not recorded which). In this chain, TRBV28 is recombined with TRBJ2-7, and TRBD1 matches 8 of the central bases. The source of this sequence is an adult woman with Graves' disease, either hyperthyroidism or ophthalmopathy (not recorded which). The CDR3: CASSRPGGQGIYEQYF. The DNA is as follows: TGTGCCAGCAGTCGCCCTGGAGGACAGGGTATCTACGAGCAGTACTTC.